This TCR beta chain appears in the sequencing data of a study of T cells in Graves' hyperthyroidism and ophthalmopathy. The CDR3 is 18 amino acids. J lost 2 bases, V lost 7 bases, and 13 bases had no gene match. Germline V gene sequence: CDR1 MNHEY, CDR2 SMNVEV (reference sequence). TCR beta CDR3 region amplification was performed from RNA transcripts. An initial round of RT-PCR targeting the TCR CDR3 relied on the HTBI primer set. MiXCR was run by TCRdb on the multiplex PCR reads, yielding one entry per CDR3 protein. The sample includes approximately 480,000 distinct CDR3 sequences, roughly 20% of them seen just once. Disease duration under 2 months; hyperthyroidism patients were aged 18 to 65.

The chain recombines TRBV27 with TRBJ2-4; TRBD2 aligns across 11 bases. The sequence derives from a man aged 18 to 30 with Graves' hyperthyroidism. Sequenced material: blood. CDR3 DNA: TGTGCCAGCAACCCCAGGGGGCTAGCGGGGGGAACCAAAAACATTCAGTACTTC. Translation gives CASNPRGLAGGTKNIQYF.